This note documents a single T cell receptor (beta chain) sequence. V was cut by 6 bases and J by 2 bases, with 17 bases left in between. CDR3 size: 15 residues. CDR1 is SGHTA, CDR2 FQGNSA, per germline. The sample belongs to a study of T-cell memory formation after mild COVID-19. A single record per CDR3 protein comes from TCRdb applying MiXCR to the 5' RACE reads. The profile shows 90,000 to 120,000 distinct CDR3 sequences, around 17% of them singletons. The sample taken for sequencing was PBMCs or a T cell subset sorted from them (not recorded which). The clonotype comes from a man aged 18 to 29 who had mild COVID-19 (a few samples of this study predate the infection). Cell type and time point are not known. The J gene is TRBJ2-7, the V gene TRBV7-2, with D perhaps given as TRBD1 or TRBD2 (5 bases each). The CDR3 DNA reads TGTGCCAGCAGGAATTCACCGGGACCGACCTACGAGCAGTACTTC. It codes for CASRNSPGPTYEQYF.